The 11 T cell receptor beta chains presented below share a single source sample, sequenced in a study of response to subunit inactivated influenza vaccine. TCRdb used MiXCR to reprocess the RT-PCR reads, holding one entry per CDR3 protein. This table has under 550,000 distinct CDR3 sequences, more than 7% appearing once. The specimen was PBMCs from blood, collected about 24 months after vaccination. The receptors here all came from a man between 50 and 75 years old who received an inactivated influenza vaccine.

The chain joins TRBV5-5 to TRBJ1-3; D remains ambiguous. The CDR3 runs to 14 residues. Trimming left V 0 bases short and J 3 bases short, with 7 bases between. Germline V gives CDR1 SGHKS, CDR2 YYEKEE (reference sequence). The CDR3 DNA follows: TGTGCCAGCAGCTTGGTGGTTTTTGGAAACACCATATATTTT. It specifies CASSLVVFGNTIYF.

This clonotype was seen at least ten times. One junction end disagrees with the germline gene, perhaps due to a read error. The chain uses TRBV5-1 and TRBJ1-2; 8 nucleotides line up with TRBD1. The CDR3 totals 14 residues. Germline-derived CDR1 and CDR2 are SGHRS and YFSETQ. CDR3 amino acids: CASSLGTGPYGYTF. CDR3 bases: TGTGCCAGCAGCTTAGGGACAGGACCGTATGGCTACACCTTC.

As to this clonotype: Being one base from a much bigger clone, this may be a read error. This rearrangement joins TRBV4-3 to TRBJ2-1; D gene uncertain. V lost 0 bases and J 3 bases, leaving 9 bases between the germline ends. Germline V lookup: CDR1 LGHNA, CDR2 YSLEER. This CDR3 contains 15 residues. The CDR3 DNA follows: TGCGCCAGCAGCCAAGACCACCGGGTCTACAATGAGCAGTTCTTC. Translation gives CASSQDHRVYNEQFF.

CDR3 nucleotide sequence: TGTGCCAGCAGCCAAGATGAACAGGGGGAGATCTACGAGCAGTACTTC. Translation: CASSQDEQGEIYEQYF. The rearrangement joins TRBV3-1 to TRBJ2-7; 8 nucleotides align to TRBD1. With 0 bases clipped from V and 3 bases from J, the junction kept 7 bases outside the gene matches. Germline CDR1 and CDR2: LGHDT and YNNKEL (reference sequence). The CDR3 extends over 16 amino acids.

This clonotype was recorded many times. V gene TRBV6-1 combines with J gene TRBJ2-1; D perhaps matches TRBD1 (6 bases). Trimming removed 6 bases at V and 1 base at J, with 19 bases between. Germline CDR1 MNHNS, CDR2 SASEGT. This CDR3 spans 17 amino acids. The CDR3 reads CASSALPQGPSYNEQFF. The CDR3 nucleotides are TGTGCCAGCAGCGCCTTGCCCCAGGGGCCTTCCTACAATGAGCAGTTCTTC.

The gene calls are TRBV24-1 and TRBJ2-3; D may be TRBD1 (6 bases). The V and J ends lost 7 bases and 4 bases respectively, with 17 bases between them. Germline V gene data show CDR1 as KGHDR and CDR2 as SFDVKD. This CDR3 comprises 15 residues. The CDR3 spells CATSDTRGSADTQYF. DNA of the CDR3: TGTGCCACCAGCGACACGAGGGGGTCGGCAGATACGCAGTATTTT.

This clonotype was found a few times. The CDR3 loop is CASSQEWEGETQYF. The CDR3 bases are TGCGCCAGCAGCCAAGAATGGGAGGGGGAGACCCAGTACTTC. The V call is TRBV4-1, the J call TRBJ2-5, with 7 bases that match TRBD2. V lost 0 bases, J lost 5 bases, and 3 bases stayed unmatched. Germline-derived CDR1 and CDR2 are MGHRA and YSYEKL. The CDR3 covers 14 residues.

This clonotype showed up many times. The chain carries TRBV3-1 and TRBJ1-1; D remains ambiguous. The V and J ends lost 5 bases and 3 bases respectively, with 13 bases between them. This CDR3 spans 14 amino acids. Germline CDR1 reads LGHDT; CDR2 reads YNNKEL (reference sequence). The CDR3 DNA is TGTGCCAGCAGCGGGCCGGGAACGTACACTGAAGCTTTCTTT. Amino acid sequence: CASSGPGTYTEAFF.

This clonotype was seen more than once but under ten times. V and J are TRBV29-1 and TRBJ1-6; 7 positions agree with TRBD1. Germline assignment: CDR1 SQVTM and CDR2 ANQGSEA. The V gene end was trimmed by 5 bases and the J gene end by 6 bases; junction bases not matched to a gene: 4. This CDR3 has 13 amino acids. This chain's CDR3 is CSVRTGVNSPLHF. The CDR3 coding sequence is TGCAGCGTTAGGACAGGAGTTAATTCACCCCTCCACTTT.

The V call is TRBV20-1, the J call TRBJ1-4; the D is unclear. CDR1 and CDR2 from the germline V gene are DFQATT and SNEGSKA (reference sequence). The CDR3 runs 16 residues. Between the trimmed V and J ends, which lost 0 bases and 2 bases, there was a span of 13 bases. The CDR3: CSARDGSHGTNEKLFF. The CDR3 DNA follows: TGCAGTGCTAGAGATGGATCTCACGGCACTAATGAAAAACTGTTTTTT.

V usage is TRBV3-1 and J usage is TRBJ1-6; D unresolved. This CDR3 region has 14 residues. The V end was cut by 2 bases, the J end by 7 bases, with 9 bases between. The V gene's germline CDR1 is LGHDT and CDR2 YNNKEL (reference sequence). The CDR3 spells CASSQLAGNSPLHF. Written as DNA, the CDR3 is TGTGCCAGCAGCCAATTGGCAGGAAATTCACCCCTCCACTTT.